These T cell receptor beta chains were read from a single sample in a study of T cell responses to AZD1222 COVID-19 vaccine. Only in-frame clones appear in the TCRdb table, and some are missing; sequencing was by immunoSEQ multiplex PCR. The table has about 120,000 clones, around 84% seen once; the top ten hold about 20%. Material: peripheral blood, obtained on day 0 of AZD1222 vaccination. The receptors derive from an adult in good health. Each CDR3 is given with its conserved first and last residue. The order of the fields is D gene, J gene, V gene, CDR3 DNA, CDR3 protein. A D gene is named only where the DNA matches it firmly.

NA	TRBJ1-5	TRBV5-1	TGCGCCAGCAGCTTGGAGGGCGTGGGGGGCAATCAGCCCCAGCATTTT	CASSLEGVGGNQPQHF
TRBD2	TRBJ2-5	TRBV29-1	TGCAGCGCCTCCGGGGGGGCAGAGACCCAGTACTTC	CSASGGAETQYF
TRBD2	TRBJ2-2	TRBV4-1	TGCGCCAGCAGCCAAGACCCTAGCGGGGGGGGCGGGGAGCTGTTTTTT	CASSQDPSGGGGELFF
NA	TRBJ2-2	TRBV1	TGCACCAGCAGCCAATTCCAGCGCCCCACCGGGGAGCTGTTTTTT	CTSSQFQRPTGELFF
NA	TRBJ2-1	TRBV11-3	TGTGCCAGCAGCCCTCGACCACCCGGGAGCGGTTACAATGAGCAGTTCTTC	CASSPRPPGSGYNEQFF
NA	TRBJ2-3	TRBV7-7	TGTGCTAGCAGCTACGGGGCGGGGCGCACAGATACGCAGTATTTT	CASSYGAGRTDTQYF
TRBD1	TRBJ1-4	TRBV15	TGTGCCACCAGCAGAGTCTGGGCAGGGGGCGGTTCAACTAATGAAAAACTGTTTTTT	CATSRVWAGGGSTNEKLFF
NA	TRBJ1-5	TRBV6-5	TGTGCCAGCAGTTACTCCTTTTCGTCTCCCCAGCATTTT	CASSYSFSSPQHF
NA	TRBJ1-3	TRBV5-1	TGCGCCAGCAGCTTGGAAGGCGGAAAAAACACCATATATTTT	CASSLEGGKNTIYF
TRBD1	TRBJ1-1	TRBV7-9	TGTGCCAGCAGCCAACCATCGGGACAGGGGGCGGTCACTGAAGCTTTCTTT	CASSQPSGQGAVTEAFF
TRBD1	TRBJ2-7	TRBV19	TGTGCCAGTAGTACTCCGGGACAGAATTACGAGCAGTACTTC	CASSTPGQNYEQYF
TRBD2	TRBJ2-1	TRBV13	TGTGCCAGCAGCCTGGGACTAGCGGGGGGGGTTTCGTATCAAGGCAATGAGCAGTTCTTC	CASSLGLAGGVSYQGNEQFF
TRBD1	TRBJ1-5	TRBV5-5	TGTGCCAGCAGCCCTACGCTGACAGGGGCGGGGCAGCCCCAGCATTTT	CASSPTLTGAGQPQHF
NA	TRBJ2-1	TRBV5-1	TGCGCCAGCAGCTCGGAGACACATAACCCCTGGAATGAGCAGTTCTTC	CASSSETHNPWNEQFF
TRBD1	TRBJ2-6	TRBV27	TGTGCCAGCAGTCTAGGACAGGGGAGGTCTGGGGCCAACGTCCTGACTTTC	CASSLGQGRSGANVLTF